This record concerns one TCR beta chain sequence. Clones were sequenced by immunoSEQ multiplex PCR, and TCRdb holds only the in-frame ones, with some missing. Of about 23,000 clones in the sample, around 86% were seen once. CDR3 length equals 13 residues. V lost 4 bases and J 7 bases, leaving 14 bases between the germline ends. The germline V gene encodes CDR1 MNHEY and CDR2 SVGAGI. This specimen belongs to a study of blood T cell repertoires in COVID-19. Looking at the study overall: Both acute and convalescent COVID-19 samples were obtained from the United States, Italy and Spain. T cells, B-cell-depleted T cells, or PBMCs provided the cDNA or gDNA that served as material.

The chain employs TRBV6-5 and TRBJ2-7; the D gene is possibly TRBD1 (5 bases). The specimen sequenced was peripheral blood. This clonotype was obtained from a woman of 80 years or more with acute or convalescent COVID-19. The DNA for the CDR3 is TGTGCCAGCAGTTTTTTTGCAGGGAAGGAGCAGTACTTC. Translating it yields CASSFFAGKEQYF.